The entry below gives a single T cell receptor beta chain sequence along with its context. Regions amplified from RNA transcripts were the TCR beta CDR3 regions. A set of HTBI primers served as the primers for a first-round RT-PCR of the TCR CDR3. TCRdb re-analysed the multiplex PCR reads in MiXCR, keeping a single row per CDR3 protein. This sample has around 520,000 distinct CDR3 sequences, with approximately 15% found just once. This record belongs to a study of T cells in Graves' hyperthyroidism and ophthalmopathy. The CDR3 spans 15 residues. The junction had 5 bases not matched to a gene; V was cut back by 0 bases and J by 6 bases. Germline CDR1 reads SGHTA; CDR2 reads FQGTGA.

Input material: blood. This chain links TRBV7-3 with TRBJ2-1, with 7 bases lining up with TRBD1. This TCR was recovered from a woman aged 40 to 50 with Graves' hyperthyroidism. CDR3: CASSLTPTGANEQFF. The CDR3 bases are TGTGCCAGCAGCTTAACCCCTACAGGGGCCAATGAGCAGTTCTTC.